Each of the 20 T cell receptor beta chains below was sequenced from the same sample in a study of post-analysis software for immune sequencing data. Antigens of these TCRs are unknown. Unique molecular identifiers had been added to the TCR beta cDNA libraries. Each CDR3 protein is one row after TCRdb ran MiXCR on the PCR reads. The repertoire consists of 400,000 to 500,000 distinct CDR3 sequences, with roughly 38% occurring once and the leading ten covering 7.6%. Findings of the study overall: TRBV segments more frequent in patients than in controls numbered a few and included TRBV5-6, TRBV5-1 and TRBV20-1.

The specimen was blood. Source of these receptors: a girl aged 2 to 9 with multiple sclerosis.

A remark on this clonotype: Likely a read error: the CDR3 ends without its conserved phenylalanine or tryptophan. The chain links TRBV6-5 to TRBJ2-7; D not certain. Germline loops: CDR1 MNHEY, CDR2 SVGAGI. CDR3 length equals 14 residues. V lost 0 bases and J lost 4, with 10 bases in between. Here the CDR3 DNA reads TGTGCCAGCAGTTACTCGCCTGACGGATACGAGCAGTACTAC. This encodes CASSYSPDGYEQYY.

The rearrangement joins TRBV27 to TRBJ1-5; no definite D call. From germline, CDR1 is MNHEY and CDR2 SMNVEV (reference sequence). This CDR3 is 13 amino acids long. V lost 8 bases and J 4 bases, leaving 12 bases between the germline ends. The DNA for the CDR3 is TGTGCCAGCGCCCTTGGAGGGAATCAGCCCCAGCATTTT. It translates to CASALGGNQPQHF.

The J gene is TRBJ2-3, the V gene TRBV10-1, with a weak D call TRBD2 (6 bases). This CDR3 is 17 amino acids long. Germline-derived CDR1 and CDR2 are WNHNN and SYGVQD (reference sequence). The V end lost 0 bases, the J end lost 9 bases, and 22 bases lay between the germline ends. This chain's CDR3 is CASSESVVRGILYTQYF. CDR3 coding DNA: TGCGCCAGCAGTGAGTCGGTAGTACGGGGGATCCTATACACGCAGTATTTT.

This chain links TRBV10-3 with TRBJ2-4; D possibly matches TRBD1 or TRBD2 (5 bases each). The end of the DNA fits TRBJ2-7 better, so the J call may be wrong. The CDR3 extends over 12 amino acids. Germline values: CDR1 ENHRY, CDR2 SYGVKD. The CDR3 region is CAIMGTTCEQYF. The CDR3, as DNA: TGTGCCATCATGGGGACCACCTGCGAGCAGTACTTC.

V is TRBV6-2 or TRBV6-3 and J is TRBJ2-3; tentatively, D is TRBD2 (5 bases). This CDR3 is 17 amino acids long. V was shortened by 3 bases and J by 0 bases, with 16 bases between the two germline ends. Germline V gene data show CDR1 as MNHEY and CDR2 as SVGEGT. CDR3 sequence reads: CASSYERSISSTDTQYF. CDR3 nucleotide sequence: TGTGCCAGCAGTTATGAGCGGTCAATATCAAGCACAGATACGCAGTATTTT.

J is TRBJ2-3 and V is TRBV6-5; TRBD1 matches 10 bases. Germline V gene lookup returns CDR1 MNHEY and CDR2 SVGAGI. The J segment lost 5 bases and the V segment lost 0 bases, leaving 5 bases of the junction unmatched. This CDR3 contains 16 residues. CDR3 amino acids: CASSYSDRGRGDTQYF. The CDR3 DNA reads TGTGCCAGCAGTTACTCCGACAGGGGGCGAGGAGATACGCAGTATTTT.

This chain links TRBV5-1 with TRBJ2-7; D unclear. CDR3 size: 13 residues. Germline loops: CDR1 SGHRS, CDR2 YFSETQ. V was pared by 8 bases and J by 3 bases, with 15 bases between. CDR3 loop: CASRSGHGYEQYF. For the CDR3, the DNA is TGCGCCAGTAGGAGTGGCCACGGCTACGAGCAGTACTTC.

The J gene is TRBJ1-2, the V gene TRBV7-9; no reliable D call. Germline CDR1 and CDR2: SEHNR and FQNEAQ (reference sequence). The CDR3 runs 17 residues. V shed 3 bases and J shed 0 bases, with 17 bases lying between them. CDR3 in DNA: TGTGCCAGCAGCTTTAATCCCAGTTCCTTGGCTAACTATGGCTACACCTTC. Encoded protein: CASSFNPSSLANYGYTF.

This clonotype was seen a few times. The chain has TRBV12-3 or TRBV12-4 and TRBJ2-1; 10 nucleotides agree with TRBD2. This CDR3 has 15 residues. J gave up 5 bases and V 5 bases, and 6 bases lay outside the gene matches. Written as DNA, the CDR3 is TGTGCCAGCAGTAAAGCGGGAGGGGGCAACAATGAGCAGTTCTTC. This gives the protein CASSKAGGGNNEQFF.

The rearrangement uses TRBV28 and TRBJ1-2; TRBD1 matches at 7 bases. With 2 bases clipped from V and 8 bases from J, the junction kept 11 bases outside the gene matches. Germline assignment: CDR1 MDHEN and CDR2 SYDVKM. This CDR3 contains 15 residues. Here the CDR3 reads CASSLHSTGIKGYTF. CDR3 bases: TGTGCCAGCAGTTTACACTCGACAGGGATTAAGGGCTACACCTTC.

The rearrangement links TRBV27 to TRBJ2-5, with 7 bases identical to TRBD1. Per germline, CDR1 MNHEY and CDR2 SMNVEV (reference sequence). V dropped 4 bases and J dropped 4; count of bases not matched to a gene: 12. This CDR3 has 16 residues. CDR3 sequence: CASSSRDRARVETQYF. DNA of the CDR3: TGTGCCAGCAGTTCCCGAGACAGGGCCCGCGTAGAGACCCAGTACTTC.

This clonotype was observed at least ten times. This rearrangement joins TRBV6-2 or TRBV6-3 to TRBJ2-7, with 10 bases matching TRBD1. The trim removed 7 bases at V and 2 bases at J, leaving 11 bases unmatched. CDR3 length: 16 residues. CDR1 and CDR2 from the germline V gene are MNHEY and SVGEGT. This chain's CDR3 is CASKGDRGQGTYEQYF. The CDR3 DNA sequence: TGTGCCAGCAAAGGGGATCGGGGACAGGGGACCTACGAGCAGTACTTC.

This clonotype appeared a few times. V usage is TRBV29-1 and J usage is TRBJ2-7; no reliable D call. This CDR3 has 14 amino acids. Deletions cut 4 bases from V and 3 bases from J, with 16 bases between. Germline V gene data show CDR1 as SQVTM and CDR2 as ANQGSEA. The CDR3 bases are TGCAGCGTTGCCGACGGCCCGCTGCACTACGAGCAGTACTTC. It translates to CSVADGPLHYEQYF.

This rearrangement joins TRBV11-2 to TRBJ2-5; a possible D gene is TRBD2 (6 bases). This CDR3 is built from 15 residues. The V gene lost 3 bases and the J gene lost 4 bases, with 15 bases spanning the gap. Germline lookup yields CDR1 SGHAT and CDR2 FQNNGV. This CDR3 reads CASSFGTPGPETQYF. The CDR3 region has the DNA TGTGCCAGCAGCTTTGGGACTCCGGGGCCAGAGACCCAGTACTTC.

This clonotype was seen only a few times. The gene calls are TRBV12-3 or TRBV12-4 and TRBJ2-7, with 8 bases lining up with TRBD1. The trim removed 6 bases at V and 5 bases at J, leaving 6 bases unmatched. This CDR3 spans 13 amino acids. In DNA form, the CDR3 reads TGTGCCAGCAGACTGACAGGGGTCCACGAGCAGTACTTC. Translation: CASRLTGVHEQYF.

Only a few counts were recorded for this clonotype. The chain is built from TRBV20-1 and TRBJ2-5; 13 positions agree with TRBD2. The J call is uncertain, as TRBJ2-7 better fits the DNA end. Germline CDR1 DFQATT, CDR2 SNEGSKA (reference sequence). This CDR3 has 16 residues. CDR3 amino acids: CSAPGTSGKPLYEQYF. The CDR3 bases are TGCAGTGCTCCTGGGACTAGCGGGAAACCTCTCTACGAGCAGTACTTC.

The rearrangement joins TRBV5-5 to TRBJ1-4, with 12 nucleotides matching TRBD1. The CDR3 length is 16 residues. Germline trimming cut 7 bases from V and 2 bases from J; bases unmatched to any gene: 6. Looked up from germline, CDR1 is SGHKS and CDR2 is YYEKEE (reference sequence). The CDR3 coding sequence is TGTGCCAGCCGCGAGGGACAGGGGGCGACTAATGAAAAACTGTTTTTT. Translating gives CASREGQGATNEKLFF.

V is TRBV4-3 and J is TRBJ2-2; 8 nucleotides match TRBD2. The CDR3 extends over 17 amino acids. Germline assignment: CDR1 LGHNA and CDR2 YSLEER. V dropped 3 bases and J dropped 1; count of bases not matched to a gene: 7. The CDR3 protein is CASSQNRLALNTGELFF. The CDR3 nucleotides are TGCGCCAGCAGCCAGAATAGACTAGCGCTGAACACCGGGGAGCTGTTTTTT.

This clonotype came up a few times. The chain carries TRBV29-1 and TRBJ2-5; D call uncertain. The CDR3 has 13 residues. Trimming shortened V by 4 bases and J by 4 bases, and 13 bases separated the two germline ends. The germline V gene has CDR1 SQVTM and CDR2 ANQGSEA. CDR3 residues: CSVGVVIRETQYF. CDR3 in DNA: TGCAGCGTTGGGGTAGTTATCCGAGAGACCCAGTACTTC.

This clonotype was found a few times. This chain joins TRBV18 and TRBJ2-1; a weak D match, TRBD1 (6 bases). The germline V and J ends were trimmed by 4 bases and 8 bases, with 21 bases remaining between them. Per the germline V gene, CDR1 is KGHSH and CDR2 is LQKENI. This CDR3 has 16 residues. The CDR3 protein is CASSQNRGGPAYEQFF. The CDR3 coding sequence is TGTGCCAGCTCACAAAACCGAGGGGGACCCGCGTATGAGCAGTTCTTC.